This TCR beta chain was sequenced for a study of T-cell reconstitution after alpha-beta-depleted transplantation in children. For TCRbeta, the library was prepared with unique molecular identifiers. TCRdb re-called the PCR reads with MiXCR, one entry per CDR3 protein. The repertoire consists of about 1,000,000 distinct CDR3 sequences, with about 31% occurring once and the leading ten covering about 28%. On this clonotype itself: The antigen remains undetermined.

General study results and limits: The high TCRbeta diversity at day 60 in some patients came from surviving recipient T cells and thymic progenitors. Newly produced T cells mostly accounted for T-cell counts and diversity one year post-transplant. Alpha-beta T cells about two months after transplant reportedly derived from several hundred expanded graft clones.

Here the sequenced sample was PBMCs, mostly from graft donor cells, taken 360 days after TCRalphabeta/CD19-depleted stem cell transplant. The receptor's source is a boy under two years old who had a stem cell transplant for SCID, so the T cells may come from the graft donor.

In DNA form, the CDR3 reads TGCAGTGCTAGGTCCGGACAGGACCCCAGGGAGACCCAGTACTTC. Translating gives CSARSGQDPRETQYF. The V call is TRBV20-1, the J call TRBJ2-5; TRBD1 agrees at 7 bases. The CDR3 runs 15 residues. V dropped 3 bases and J dropped 5; count of bases not matched to a gene: 12. Germline V CDR1 and CDR2: DFQATT, SNEGSKA (reference sequence).